These T cell receptor beta chains were read from a single sample in a study of cytomegalovirus exposure and HLA in healthy donors. The assay was immunoSEQ multiplex PCR, and TCRdb's table has in-frame clones only and misses some. The data contain approximately 150,000 clones, 70% to 80% of them singletons. What was sequenced was PBMCs. The receptor set was obtained from a woman aged 55 to 70 in good health and CMV-seronegative. CDR3s leave out the opening cysteine and the closing phenylalanine or tryptophan.

CDR3	V	J
ASSIEQGNYGYT	TRBV19	TRBJ1-2
ASSRGQGMNTEAF	TRBV5-4	TRBJ1-1
ASSLVGGKETQY	TRBV5-6	TRBJ2-5
SGQGQNTEAF	TRBV29-1	TRBJ1-1
ASSPSRGANTGELF	TRBV5-1	TRBJ2-2
ATGGVSYNEQF	TRBV27	TRBJ2-1
ASSPGGSGNTIY	TRBV18	TRBJ1-3
ATSRDVSNTQY	TRBV15	TRBJ2-3
AISESLAYRQETQY	TRBV10-3	TRBJ2-5
ASILVYEQY	TRBV2	TRBJ2-7
ASSPRLAGYTGELF	TRBV7-2	TRBJ2-2
ASSSPGGRTGDTQY	TRBV28	TRBJ2-3
ASSRPIGSLFYNSPLH	TRBV5-1	TRBJ1-6
TSSLTGFNTEAF	TRBV19	TRBJ1-1
ASSSEGRFLNEQF	TRBV5-1	TRBJ2-1
ASSLREIAGGPVGEQY	TRBV27	TRBJ2-7
ASSQDRGGLGYEQY	TRBV4-1	TRBJ2-7
AWSGTGEQPQH	TRBV30	TRBJ1-5
ASSPQVGEQF	TRBV18	TRBJ2-1
ASSSLAGGQTQY	TRBV7-9	TRBJ2-5
ASSLAGDSAYEQY	TRBV7-9	TRBJ2-7
ASSLNDRGNQPQH	TRBV28	TRBJ1-5
ASDIKEYYGYT	TRBV6-1	TRBJ1-2
ASSYTAGVGGETQY	TRBV5-1	TRBJ2-5
ARIGGKGYEQY	TRBV7-3	TRBJ2-7
ASSRPSGRRGELF	TRBV5-4	TRBJ2-2
ASSSPLKGLGVHEQY	TRBV5-6	TRBJ2-7
ASTTSINTIY	TRBV28	TRBJ1-3
ASSYGATYSPLH	TRBV6-5	TRBJ1-6
ASSPYWTGGGVTDTQY	TRBV27	TRBJ2-3
ASSLVPPGQGAPTGELF	TRBV11-2	TRBJ2-2
ASSPPGREAAGELF	TRBV5-4	TRBJ2-2
ASSRRAGTGELF	TRBV5-1	TRBJ2-2
ASSPWWGPLGGTQY	TRBV5-1	TRBJ2-5
ASSLGHTNTEAF	TRBV5-1	TRBJ1-1
AWSVQGARQAF	TRBV30	TRBJ1-1
AISESNINSPLH	TRBV10-3	TRBJ1-6
ASTHRVAGPNNEQF	TRBV5-4	TRBJ2-1
ASSSTSGSYEQY	TRBV6-6	TRBJ2-7
ASSPTQGLQYEQY	TRBV7-9	TRBJ2-7
ASTRGGFYGYT	TRBV28	TRBJ1-2
ASSPKRRGLGTDTQY	TRBV4-1	TRBJ2-3
ASSASSGYNEQF	TRBV7-3	TRBJ2-1
ASSLMTSGGGETQY	TRBV5-1	TRBJ2-5
ATSREAGRSTDTQY	TRBV15	TRBJ2-3
ASSRDTGYGYT	TRBV19	TRBJ1-2
ASSQRLGEQF	TRBV19	TRBJ2-1
ASSVTGLEQF	TRBV27	TRBJ2-1
ASSSVRAGQPQH	TRBV6-5	TRBJ1-5
ASSPRGESNQPQH	TRBV18	TRBJ1-5
ASSSGGGYT	TRBV7-9	TRBJ1-2
ASSFPGGYYEQY	TRBV5-6	TRBJ2-7
ASSNPGRASHTEQY	TRBV18	TRBJ2-7
ASSFGQTRNEQF	TRBV5-1	TRBJ2-1